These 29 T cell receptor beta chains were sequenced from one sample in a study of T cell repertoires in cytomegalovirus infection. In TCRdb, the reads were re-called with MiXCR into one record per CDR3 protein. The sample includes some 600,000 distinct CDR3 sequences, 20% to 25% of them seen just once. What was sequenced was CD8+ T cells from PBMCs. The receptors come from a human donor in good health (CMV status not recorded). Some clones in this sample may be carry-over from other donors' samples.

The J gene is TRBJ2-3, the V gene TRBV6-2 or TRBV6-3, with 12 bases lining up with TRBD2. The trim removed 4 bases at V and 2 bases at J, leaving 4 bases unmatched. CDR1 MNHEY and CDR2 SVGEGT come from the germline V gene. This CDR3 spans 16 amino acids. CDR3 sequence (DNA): TGTGCCAGCAGTTTGACTAGCGGGGGCCCCACAGATACGCAGTATTTT. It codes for CASSLTSGGPTDTQYF.

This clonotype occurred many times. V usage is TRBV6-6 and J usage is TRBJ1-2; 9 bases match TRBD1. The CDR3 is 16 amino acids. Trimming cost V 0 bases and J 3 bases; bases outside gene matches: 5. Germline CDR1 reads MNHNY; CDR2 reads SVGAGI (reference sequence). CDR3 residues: CASSYSGTGLYYGYTF. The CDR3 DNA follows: TGTGCCAGCAGTTACTCCGGGACAGGGCTCTACTATGGCTACACCTTC.

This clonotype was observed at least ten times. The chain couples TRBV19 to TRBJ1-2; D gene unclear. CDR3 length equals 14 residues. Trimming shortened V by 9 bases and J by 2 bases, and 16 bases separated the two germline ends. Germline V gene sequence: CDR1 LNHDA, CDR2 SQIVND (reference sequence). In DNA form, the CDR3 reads TGTGCCAGCACCTTTGCCCTCGGGAACTATGGCTACACCTTC. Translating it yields CASTFALGNYGYTF.

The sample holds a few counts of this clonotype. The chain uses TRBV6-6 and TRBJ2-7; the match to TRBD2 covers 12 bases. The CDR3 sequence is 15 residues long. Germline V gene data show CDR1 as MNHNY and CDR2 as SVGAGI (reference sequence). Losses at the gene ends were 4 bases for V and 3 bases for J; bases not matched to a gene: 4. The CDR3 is CASSLLLAGGYEQYF. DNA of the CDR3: TGTGCCAGCAGTTTACTACTAGCGGGGGGCTACGAGCAGTACTTC.

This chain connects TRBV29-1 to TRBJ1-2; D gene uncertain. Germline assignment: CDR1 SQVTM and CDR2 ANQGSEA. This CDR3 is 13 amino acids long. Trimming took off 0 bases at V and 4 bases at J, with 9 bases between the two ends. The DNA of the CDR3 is TGCAGCGTTGAAGATGGGGTAGCCTATGGCTACACCTTC. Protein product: CSVEDGVAYGYTF.

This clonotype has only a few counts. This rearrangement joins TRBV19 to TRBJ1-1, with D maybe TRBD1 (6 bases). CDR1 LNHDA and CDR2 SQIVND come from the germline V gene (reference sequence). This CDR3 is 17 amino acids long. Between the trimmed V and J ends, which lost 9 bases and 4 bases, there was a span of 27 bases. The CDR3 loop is CASDGSGRTAKGTEAFF. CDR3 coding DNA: TGTGCCAGCGATGGGTCGGGACGGACAGCGAAGGGCACTGAAGCTTTCTTT.

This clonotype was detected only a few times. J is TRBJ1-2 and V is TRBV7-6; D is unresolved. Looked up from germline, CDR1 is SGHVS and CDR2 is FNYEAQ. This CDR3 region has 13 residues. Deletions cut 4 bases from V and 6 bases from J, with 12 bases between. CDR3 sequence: CASSSGVINGYTF. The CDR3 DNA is TGTGCCAGCAGCTCCGGGGTGATTAATGGCTACACCTTC.

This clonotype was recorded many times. The CDR3 sequence is CASGGAPNEQFF. In nucleotides, the CDR3 is TGTGCCTCGGGAGGGGCTCCCAATGAGCAGTTCTTC. The V gene is TRBV12-3 or TRBV12-4, the J gene TRBJ2-1; 8 bases agree with TRBD2. The CDR3 extends over 12 amino acids. V shed 11 bases and J 6 bases; nucleotides not matched to a gene: 6.

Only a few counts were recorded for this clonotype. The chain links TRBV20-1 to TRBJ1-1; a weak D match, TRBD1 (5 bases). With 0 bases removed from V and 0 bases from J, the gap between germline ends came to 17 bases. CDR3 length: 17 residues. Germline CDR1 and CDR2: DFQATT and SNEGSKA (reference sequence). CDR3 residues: CSARDLWDEDLNTEAFF. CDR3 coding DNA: TGCAGTGCTAGAGATCTTTGGGACGAAGATCTGAACACTGAAGCTTTCTTT.

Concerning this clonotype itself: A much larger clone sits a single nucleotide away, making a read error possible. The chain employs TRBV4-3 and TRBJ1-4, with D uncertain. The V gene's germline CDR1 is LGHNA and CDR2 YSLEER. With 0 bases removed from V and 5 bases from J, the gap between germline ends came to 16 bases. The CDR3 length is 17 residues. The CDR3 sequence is CASSQESLGVGNEKLFF. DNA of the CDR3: TGCGCCAGCAGCCAAGAGAGCCTTGGGGTTGGGAATGAAAAACTGTTTTTT.

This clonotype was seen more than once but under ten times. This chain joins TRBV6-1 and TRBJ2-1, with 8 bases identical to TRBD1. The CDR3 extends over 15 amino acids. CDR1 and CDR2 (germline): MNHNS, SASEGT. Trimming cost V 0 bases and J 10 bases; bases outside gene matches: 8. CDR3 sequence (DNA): TGTGCCAGCAGTGAAGCGAGGACAGGGATAAGAGAGCAGTTCTTC. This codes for CASSEARTGIREQFF.

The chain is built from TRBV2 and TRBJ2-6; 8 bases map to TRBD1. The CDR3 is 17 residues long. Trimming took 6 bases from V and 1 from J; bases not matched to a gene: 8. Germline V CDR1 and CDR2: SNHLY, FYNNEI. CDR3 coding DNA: TGTGCCAGCAGCCACAGGGGGAGCTTTTCTGGGGCCAACGTCCTGACTTTC. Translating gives CASSHRGSFSGANVLTF.

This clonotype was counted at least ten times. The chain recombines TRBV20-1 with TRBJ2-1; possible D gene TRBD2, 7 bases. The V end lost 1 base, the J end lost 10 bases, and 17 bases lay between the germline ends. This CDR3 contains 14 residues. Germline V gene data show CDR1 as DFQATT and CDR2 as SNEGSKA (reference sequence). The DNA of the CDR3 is TGCAGTGCTAGAGTGGGGGGGACATATATAGAGCAGTTCTTC. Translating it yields CSARVGGTYIEQFF.

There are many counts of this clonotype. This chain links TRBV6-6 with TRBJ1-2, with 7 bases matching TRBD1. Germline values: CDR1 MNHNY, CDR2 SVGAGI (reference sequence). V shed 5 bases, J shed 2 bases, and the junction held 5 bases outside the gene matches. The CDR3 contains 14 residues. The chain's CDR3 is CASSGQATNYGYTF. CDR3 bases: TGTGCCAGCAGTGGACAGGCGACAAACTATGGCTACACCTTC.

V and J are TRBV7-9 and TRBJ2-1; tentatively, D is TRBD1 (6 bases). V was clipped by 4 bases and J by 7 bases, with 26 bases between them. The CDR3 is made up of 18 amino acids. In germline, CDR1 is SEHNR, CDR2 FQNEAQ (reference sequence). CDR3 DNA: TGTGCCAGCAGCTCCAGTCAGACGGAAGGCCCTAGGGGGAATGAGCAGTTCTTC. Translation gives CASSSSQTEGPRGNEQFF.

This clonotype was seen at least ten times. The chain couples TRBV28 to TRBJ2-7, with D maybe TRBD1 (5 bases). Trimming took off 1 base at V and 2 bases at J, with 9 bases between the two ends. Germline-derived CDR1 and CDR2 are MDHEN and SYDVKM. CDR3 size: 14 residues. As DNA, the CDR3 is TGTGCCAGCAGTTTATTTACAGGACCCTACGAGCAGTACGTC. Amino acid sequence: CASSLFTGPYEQYV.

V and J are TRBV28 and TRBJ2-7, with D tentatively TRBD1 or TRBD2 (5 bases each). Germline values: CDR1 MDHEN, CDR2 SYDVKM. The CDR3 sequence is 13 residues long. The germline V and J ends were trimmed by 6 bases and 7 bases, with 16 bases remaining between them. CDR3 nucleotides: TGTGCCAGCAGGGGGACCACTCACGGGGAGCAGTACGTC. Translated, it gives CASRGTTHGEQYV.

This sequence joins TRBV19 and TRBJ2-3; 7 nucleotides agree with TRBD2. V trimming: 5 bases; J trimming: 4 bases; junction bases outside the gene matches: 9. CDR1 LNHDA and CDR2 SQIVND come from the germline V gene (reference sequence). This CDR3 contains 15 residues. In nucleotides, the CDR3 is TGTGCCAGTAGTTCCTTGGGAGGGACGGCAGATACGCAGTATTTT. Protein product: CASSSLGGTADTQYF. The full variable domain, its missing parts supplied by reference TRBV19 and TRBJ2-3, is DGGITQSPKYLFRKEGQNVTLSCEQNLNHDAMYWYRQDPGQGLRLIYYSQIVNDFQKGDIAEGYSVSREKKESFPLTVTSAQKNPTAFYLCASSSLGGTADTQYFGPGTRLTVL.

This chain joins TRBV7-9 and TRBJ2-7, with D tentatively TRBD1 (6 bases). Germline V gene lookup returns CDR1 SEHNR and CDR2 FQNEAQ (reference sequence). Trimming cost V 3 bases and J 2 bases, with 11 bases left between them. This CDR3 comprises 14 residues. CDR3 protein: CASSFYGTPYEQYF. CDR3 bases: TGTGCCAGCAGCTTCTACGGGACACCCTACGAGCAGTACTTC.

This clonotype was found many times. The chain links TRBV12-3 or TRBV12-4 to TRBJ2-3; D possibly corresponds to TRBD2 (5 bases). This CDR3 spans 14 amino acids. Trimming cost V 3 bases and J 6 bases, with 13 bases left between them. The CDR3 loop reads CASSFGVDADTQYF. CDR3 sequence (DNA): TGTGCCAGCAGTTTCGGGGTCGATGCCGATACGCAGTATTTT.

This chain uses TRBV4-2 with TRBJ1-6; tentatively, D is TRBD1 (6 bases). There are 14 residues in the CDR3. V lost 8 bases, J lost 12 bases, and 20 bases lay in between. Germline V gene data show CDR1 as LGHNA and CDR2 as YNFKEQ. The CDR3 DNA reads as TGTGCCAGCGGTCAAACCGGGACACAATTACCCCTCCACTTT. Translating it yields CASGQTGTQLPLHF.

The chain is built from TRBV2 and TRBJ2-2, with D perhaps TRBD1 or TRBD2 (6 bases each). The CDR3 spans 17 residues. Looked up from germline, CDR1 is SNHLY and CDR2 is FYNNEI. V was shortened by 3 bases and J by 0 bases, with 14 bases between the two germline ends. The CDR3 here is CASSDMMGGPNTGELFF. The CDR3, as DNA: TGTGCCAGCAGTGATATGATGGGGGGCCCGAACACCGGGGAGCTGTTTTTT.

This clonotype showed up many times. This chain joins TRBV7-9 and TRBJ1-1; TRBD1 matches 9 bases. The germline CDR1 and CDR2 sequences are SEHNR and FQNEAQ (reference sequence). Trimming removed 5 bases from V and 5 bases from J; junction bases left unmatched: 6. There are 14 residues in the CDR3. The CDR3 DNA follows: TGTGCCAGCAGCCGGACAGGGGAACGAACTGAAGCTTTCTTT. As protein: CASSRTGERTEAFF.

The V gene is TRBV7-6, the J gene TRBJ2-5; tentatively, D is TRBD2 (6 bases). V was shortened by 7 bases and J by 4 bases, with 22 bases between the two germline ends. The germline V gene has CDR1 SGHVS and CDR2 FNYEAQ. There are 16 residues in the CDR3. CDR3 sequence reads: CASKPAGSVGGETQYF. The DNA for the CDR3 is TGTGCCAGCAAGCCCGCCGGGTCAGTGGGGGGAGAGACCCAGTACTTC.

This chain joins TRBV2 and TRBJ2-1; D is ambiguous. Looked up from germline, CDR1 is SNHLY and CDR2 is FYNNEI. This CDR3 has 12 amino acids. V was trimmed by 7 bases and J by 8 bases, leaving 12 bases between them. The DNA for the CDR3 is TGTGCCAGCATAACTCAGCACTATGAGCAGTTCTTC. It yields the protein CASITQHYEQFF.

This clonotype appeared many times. The DNA for the CDR3 is TGTGCCAGCAGCTTAGATCAGGTCAATGAGCAGTTCTTC. Its protein is CASSLDQVNEQFF. This chain joins TRBV7-6 and TRBJ2-1, with D uncertain. With 1 base removed from V and 6 bases from J, the gap between germline ends came to 7 bases. Germline V gene lookup returns CDR1 SGHVS and CDR2 FNYEAQ. CDR3 size: 13 residues.

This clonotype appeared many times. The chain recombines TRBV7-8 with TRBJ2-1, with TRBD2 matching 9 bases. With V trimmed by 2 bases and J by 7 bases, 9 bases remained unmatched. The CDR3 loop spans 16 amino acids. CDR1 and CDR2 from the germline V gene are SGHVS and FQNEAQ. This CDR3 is CASSLPGGGAGNEQFF. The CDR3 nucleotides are TGTGCCAGCAGCTTACCGGGCGGGGGGGCCGGGAATGAGCAGTTCTTC.

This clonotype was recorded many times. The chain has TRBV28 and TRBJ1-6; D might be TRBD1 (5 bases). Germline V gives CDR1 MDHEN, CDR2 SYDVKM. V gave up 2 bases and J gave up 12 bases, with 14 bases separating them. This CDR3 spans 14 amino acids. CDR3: CASSLSRRGGPLHF. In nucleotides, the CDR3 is TGTGCCAGCAGTTTAAGCCGCCGTGGGGGACCCCTCCACTTT.

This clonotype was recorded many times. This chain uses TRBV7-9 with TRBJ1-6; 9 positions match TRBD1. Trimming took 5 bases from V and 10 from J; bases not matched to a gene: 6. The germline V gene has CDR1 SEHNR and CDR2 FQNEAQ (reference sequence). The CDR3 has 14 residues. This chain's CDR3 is CASSVGTGRSPLHF. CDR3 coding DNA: TGTGCCAGCAGCGTCGGGACAGGGAGATCACCCCTCCACTTT. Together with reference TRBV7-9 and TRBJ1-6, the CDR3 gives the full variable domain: DTGVSQNPRHKITKRGQNVTFRCDPISEHNRLYWYRQTLGQGPEFLTYFQNEAQLEKSRLLSDRFSAERPKGSFSTLEIQRTEQGDSAMYLCASSVGTGRSPLHFGNGTRLTVT.